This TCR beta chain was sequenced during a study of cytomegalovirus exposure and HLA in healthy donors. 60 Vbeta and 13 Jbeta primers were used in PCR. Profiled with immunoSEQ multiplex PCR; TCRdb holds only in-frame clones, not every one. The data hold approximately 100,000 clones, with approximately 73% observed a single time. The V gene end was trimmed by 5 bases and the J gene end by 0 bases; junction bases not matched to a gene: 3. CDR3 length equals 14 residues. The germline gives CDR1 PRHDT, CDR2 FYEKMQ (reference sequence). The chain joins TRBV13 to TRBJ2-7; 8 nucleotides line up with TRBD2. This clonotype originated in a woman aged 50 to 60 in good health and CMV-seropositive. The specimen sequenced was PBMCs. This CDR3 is CASSPGGASYEQYF. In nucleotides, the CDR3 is TGTGCCAGCAGCCCGGGGGGGGCCTCCTACGAGCAGTACTTC.